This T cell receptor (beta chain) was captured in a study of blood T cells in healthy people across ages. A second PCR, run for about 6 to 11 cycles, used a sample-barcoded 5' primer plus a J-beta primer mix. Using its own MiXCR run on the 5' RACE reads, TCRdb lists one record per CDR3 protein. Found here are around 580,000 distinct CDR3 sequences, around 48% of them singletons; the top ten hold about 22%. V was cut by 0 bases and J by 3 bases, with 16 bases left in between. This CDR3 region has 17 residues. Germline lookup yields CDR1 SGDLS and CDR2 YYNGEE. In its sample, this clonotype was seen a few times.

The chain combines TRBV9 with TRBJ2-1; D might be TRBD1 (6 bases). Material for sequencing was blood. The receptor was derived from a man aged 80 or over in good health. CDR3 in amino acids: CASSVVPTGRGYNEQFF. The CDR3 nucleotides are TGTGCCAGCAGCGTAGTCCCTACAGGGAGAGGCTACAATGAGCAGTTCTTC.